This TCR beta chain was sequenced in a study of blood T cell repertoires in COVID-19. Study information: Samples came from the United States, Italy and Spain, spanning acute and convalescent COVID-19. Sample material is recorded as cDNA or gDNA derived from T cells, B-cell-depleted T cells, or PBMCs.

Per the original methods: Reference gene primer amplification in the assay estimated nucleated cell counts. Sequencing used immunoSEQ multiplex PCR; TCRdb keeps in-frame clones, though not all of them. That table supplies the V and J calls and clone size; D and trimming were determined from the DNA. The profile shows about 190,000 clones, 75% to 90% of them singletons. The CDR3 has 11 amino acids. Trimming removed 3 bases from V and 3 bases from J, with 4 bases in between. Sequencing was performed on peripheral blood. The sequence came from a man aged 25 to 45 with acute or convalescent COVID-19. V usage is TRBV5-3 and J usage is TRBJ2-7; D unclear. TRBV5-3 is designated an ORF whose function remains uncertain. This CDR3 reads CARSSLYEQYF. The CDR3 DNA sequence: TGTGCCAGAAGCTCTCTCTACGAGCAGTACTTC.